This T cell receptor beta chain was obtained from a study of T cells expressing NK-cell markers (dated by TCRdb to 2020 to 2022). With respect to the entire study: Seven or eight donors provided sorted CD3+CD56+NKG2C+, CD3+CD56+NKG2C- and CD3+CD56-NKG2C+ T-cell subsets, whose TCR beta-chain repertoires were profiled. Among the eight sequenced donors, only one was HCMV-seronegative, while the other seven were HCMV-seropositive. Sequencing of the libraries produced 2 x 150 bp reads on Illumina HiSeq 2000/2500, MiSeq or NextSeq. All eight donors whose samples were sequenced were randomly selected healthy volunteers, three of them men and five women.

This sample was sequenced with an Illumina HiSeq 2000. 5'RACE template switching, by which a universal primer site and unique molecular identifiers were added, was used to make TCR beta cDNA libraries. cDNA synthesis was primed from the TCR beta constant segment and was followed by two successive PCR amplification steps. On the authors' methods: MIGEC was used to demultiplex reads and group the reads by UMI, and MiTCR was used to assemble and quantify clonotypes. To remove erroneous sequences, TCR cDNA sequences were retained only when supported by two or more reads. The tcR package was used for downstream repertoire analysis, and clonotypes were matched between fractions using CDR3 nucleotide sequence together with V segment. VDJmatch was used to annotate antigen specificity against VDJdb, with one amino acid substitution allowed in CDR3. TCRdb reprocessed the raw reads; every CDR3 protein sequence is a single record, and DNA is not supplied. The V and J calls reflect TCRdb's pipeline rather than the authors' work. The table for this sample lists 550,000 to 600,000 distinct CDR3 sequences. The leading ten clones occupy roughly 3.6% of the sample.

HCMV-specific IgG was detected in serum with a commercial ELISA kit to determine HCMV serostatus. Peripheral blood mononuclear cells were isolated from blood by Ficoll density gradient centrifugation. From the cysteine through the phenylalanine, the CDR3 covers 15 amino acids. No nucleotide data were recorded. A word on this clonotype: It lacks a known antigen.

General findings and caveats noted by the study authors: Whether the expanded NKG2C-expressing T cell clones were specific for HCMV antigens remained unclear. In six donors, the dominant CD3+CD56+NKG2C+ clonotypes were among the top 10 CD8+ clonotypes and accounted for 1.0-7.0% of CD8+ T cells. Those dominant clonotypes were again the most abundant among CD3+CD56-NKG2C+ cells in a handful of donors, at roughly 25-60.1%.

This receptor was taken from a man between 18 and 29 years old in good health. Donor details come from another sample of the same person, matched by shared clones. The chain uses TRBV12-3 or TRBV12-4 and TRBJ1-1; TCRdb picks TRBD1, but there is no DNA to check that call. The source material was blood T cells: a sorted CD56 or NKG2C T cell subset, CD4+ or CD8+ T cells, or bulk PBMC T cells (not recorded which). The CDR3 sequence is CASRTGQGGNTEAFF.